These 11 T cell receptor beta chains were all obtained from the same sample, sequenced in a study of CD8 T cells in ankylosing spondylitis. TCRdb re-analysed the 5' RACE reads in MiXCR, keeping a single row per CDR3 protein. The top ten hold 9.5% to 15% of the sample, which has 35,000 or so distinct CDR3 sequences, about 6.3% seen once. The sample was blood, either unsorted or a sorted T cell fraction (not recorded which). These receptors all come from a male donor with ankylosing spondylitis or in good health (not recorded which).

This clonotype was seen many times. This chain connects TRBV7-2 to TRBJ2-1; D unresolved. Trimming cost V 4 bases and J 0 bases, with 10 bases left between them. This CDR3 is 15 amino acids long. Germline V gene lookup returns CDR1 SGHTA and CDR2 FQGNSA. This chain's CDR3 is CASSSGPLSYNEQFF. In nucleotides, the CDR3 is TGTGCCAGCAGCTCCGGGCCTCTCTCCTACAATGAGCAGTTCTTC.

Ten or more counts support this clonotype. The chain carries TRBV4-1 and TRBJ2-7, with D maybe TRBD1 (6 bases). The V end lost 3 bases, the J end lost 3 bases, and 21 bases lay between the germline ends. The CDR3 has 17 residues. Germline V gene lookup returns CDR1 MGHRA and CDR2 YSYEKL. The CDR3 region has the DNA TGCGCCAGCAGCCACCGTACCATGGGCAGGGGCCTCTACGAGCAGTACTTC. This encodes CASSHRTMGRGLYEQYF.

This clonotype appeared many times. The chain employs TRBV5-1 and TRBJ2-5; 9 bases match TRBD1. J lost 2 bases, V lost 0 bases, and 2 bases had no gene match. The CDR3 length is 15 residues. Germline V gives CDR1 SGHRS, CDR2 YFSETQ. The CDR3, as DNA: TGCGCCAGCAGCTTGGGGGACAGGGAACAAGAGACCCAGTACTTC. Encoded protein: CASSLGDREQETQYF.

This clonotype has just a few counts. The CDR3 region has the DNA TGTGCCAGCTCCCTCACTAGCGGGGGACCAGATACGCAGTATTTT. Protein sequence: CASSLTSGGPDTQYF. The rearrangement joins TRBV18 to TRBJ2-3; 11 bases map to TRBD2. CDR1 and CDR2 from the germline V gene are KGHSH and LQKENI. The CDR3 totals 15 residues. Trimming cost V 6 bases and J 4 bases; bases outside gene matches: 6.

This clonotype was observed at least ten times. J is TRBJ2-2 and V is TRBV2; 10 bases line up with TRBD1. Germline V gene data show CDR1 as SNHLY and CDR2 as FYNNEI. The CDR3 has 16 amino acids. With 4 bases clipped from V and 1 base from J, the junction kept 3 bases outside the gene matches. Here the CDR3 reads CASSADRGMNTGELFF. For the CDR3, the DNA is TGTGCCAGCAGTGCGGACAGGGGGATGAACACCGGGGAGCTGTTTTTT.

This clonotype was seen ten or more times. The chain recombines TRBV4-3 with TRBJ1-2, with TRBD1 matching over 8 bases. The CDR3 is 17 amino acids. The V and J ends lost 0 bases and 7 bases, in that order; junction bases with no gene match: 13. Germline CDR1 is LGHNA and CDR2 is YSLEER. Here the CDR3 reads CASSQESLDRVLGGYTF. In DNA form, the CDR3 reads TGCGCCAGCAGCCAAGAAAGTCTGGACAGGGTGCTCGGTGGCTACACCTTC.

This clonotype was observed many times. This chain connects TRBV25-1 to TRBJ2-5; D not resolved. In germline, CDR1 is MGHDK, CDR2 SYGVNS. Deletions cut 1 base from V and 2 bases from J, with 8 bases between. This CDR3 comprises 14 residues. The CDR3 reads CASSESAVQETQYF. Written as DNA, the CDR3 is TGTGCCAGCAGTGAATCAGCAGTTCAAGAGACCCAGTACTTC.

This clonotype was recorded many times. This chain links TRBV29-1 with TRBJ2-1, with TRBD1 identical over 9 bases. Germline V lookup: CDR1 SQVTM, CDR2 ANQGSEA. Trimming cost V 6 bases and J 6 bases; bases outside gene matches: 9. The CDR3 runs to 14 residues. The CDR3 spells CSVGPGTGFNEQFF. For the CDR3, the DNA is TGCAGCGTGGGTCCCGGGACAGGGTTCAATGAGCAGTTCTTC.

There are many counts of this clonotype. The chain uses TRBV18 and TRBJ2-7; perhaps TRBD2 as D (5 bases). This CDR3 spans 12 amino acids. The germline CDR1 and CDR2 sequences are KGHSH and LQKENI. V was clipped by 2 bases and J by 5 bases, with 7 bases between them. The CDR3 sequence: CASSPTGNEQYF. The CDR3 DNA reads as TGTGCCAGCTCACCAACGGGGAACGAGCAGTACTTC.

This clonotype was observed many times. DNA of the CDR3: TGCGCCAGCAGCCAAGATCTGGGGCGCGGGTACGAGCAGTACTTC. Its translation: CASSQDLGRGYEQYF. The chain couples TRBV4-1 to TRBJ2-7, with D possibly being TRBD1 or TRBD2 (5 bases each). The V end lost 0 bases, the J end lost 4 bases, and 13 bases lay between the germline ends. Per germline, CDR1 MGHRA and CDR2 YSYEKL. This CDR3 has 15 residues.

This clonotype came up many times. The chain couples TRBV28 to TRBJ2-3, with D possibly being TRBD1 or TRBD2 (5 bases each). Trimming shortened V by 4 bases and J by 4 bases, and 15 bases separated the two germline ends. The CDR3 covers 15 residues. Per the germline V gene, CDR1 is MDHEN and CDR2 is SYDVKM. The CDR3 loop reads CASSSPGPRADTQYF. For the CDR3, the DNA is TGTGCCAGCAGTTCACCGGGACCGAGGGCAGATACGCAGTATTTT.